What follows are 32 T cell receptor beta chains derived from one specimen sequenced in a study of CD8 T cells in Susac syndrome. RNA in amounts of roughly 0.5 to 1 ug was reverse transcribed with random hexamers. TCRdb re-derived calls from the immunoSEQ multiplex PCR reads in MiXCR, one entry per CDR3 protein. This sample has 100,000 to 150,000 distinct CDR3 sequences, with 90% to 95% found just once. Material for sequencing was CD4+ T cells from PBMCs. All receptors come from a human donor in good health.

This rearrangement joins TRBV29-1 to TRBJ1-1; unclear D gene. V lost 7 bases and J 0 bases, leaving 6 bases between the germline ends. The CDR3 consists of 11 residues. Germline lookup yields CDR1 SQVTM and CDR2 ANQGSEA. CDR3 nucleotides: TGCAGCGCCCAGTTGAACACTGAAGCTTTCTTT. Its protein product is CSAQLNTEAFF.

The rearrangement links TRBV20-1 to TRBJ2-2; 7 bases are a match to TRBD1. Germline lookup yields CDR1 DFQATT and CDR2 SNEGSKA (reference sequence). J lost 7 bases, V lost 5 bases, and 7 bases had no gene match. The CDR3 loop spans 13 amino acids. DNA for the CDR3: TGCAGTGCTTCGACAGGGTTCATCGGGGAGCTGTTTTTT. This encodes CSASTGFIGELFF.

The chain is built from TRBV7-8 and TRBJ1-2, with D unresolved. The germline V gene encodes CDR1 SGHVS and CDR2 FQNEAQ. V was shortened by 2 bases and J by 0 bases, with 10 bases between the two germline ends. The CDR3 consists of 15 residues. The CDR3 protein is CASSLFSTTNYGYTF. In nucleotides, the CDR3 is TGTGCCAGCAGCTTATTTAGTACCACTAACTATGGCTACACCTTC. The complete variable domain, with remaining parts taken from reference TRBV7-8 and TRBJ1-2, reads GAGVSQSPRYKVAKRGQDVALRCDPISGHVSLFWYQQALGQGPEFLTYFQNEAQLDKSGLPSDRFFAERPEGSVSTLKIQRTQQEDSAVYLCASSLFSTTNYGYTFGSGTRLTVV.

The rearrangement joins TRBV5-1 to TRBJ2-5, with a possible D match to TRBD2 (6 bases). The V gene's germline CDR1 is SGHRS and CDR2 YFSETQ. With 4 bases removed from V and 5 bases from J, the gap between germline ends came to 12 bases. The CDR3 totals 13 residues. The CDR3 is CASSPGEVETQYF. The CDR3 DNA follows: TGCGCCAGCAGCCCCGGGGAGGTGGAGACCCAGTACTTC.

As DNA, the CDR3 is TGTGCCAGCTCTGACGGGGACTATGGCTACACCTTC. It yields the protein CASSDGDYGYTF. V gene TRBV28 combines with J gene TRBJ1-2; D unresolved. The CDR3 covers 12 residues. The V end lost 8 bases, the J end lost 3 bases, and 10 bases lay between the germline ends. The germline gives CDR1 MDHEN, CDR2 SYDVKM.

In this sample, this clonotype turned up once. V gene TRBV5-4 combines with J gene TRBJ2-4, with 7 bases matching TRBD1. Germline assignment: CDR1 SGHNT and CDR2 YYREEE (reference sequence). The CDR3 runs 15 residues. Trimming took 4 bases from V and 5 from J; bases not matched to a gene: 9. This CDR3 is CASSLGTAEQNIQYF. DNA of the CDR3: TGTGCCAGCAGCCTTGGGACAGCAGAACAAAACATTCAGTACTTC.

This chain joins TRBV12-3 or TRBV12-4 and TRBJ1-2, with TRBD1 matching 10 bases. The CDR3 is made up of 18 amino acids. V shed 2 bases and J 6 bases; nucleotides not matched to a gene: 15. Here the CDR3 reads CASSLWTGGSIIGNGYTF. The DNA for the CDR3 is TGTGCCAGCAGTTTATGGACAGGGGGGAGTATAATTGGGAATGGCTACACCTTC.

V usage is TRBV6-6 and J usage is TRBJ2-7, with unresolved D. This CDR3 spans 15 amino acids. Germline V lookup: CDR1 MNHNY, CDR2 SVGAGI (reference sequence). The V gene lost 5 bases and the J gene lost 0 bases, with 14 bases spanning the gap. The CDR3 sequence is CASSPRDHSSYEQYF. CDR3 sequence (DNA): TGTGCCAGCAGTCCCCGCGACCACAGCTCCTACGAGCAGTACTTC.

The CDR3 reads CASSVGLRPYNEQFF. The CDR3 DNA follows: TGTGCCAGCAGCGTAGGGCTGCGACCCTACAATGAGCAGTTCTTC. V is TRBV9 and J is TRBJ2-1; D is uncertain. The CDR3 spans 15 residues. Trimming stripped 0 bases from V and 2 bases from J, with 9 bases between. In germline, CDR1 is SGDLS, CDR2 YYNGEE.

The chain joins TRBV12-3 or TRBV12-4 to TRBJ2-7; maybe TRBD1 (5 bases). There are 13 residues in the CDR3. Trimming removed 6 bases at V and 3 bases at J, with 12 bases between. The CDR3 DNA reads TGTGCCAGCAGCCGACAGCGAATCTACGAGCAGTACTTC. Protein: CASSRQRIYEQYF.

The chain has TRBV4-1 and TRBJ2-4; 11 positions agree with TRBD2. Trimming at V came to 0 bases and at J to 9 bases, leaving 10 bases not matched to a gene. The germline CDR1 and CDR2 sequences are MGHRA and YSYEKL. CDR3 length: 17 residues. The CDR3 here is CASSQDKTSGALGIQYF. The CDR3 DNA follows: TGCGCCAGCAGCCAAGATAAGACTAGCGGGGCCCTGGGCATTCAGTACTTC.

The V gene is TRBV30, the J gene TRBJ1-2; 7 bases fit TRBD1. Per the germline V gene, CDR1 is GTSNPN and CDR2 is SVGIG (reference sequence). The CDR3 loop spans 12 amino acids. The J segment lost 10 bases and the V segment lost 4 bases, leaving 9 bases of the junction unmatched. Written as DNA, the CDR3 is TGTGCCTGGACAGGGGGAACCGATTTCTACACCTTC. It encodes CAWTGGTDFYTF. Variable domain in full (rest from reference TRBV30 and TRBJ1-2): SQTIHQWPATLVQPVGSPLSLECTVEGTSNPNLYWYRQAAGRGLQLLFYSVGIGQISSEVPQNLSASRPQDRQFILSSKKLLLSDSGFYLCAWTGGTDFYTFGSGTRLTVV.

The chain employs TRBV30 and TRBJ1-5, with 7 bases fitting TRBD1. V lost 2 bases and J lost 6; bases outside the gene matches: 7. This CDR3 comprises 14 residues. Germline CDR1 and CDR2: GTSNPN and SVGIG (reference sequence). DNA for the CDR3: TGTGCCTGGAGTTATCAGGGGGGGACTCAGCCCCAGCATTTT. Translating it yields CAWSYQGGTQPQHF.

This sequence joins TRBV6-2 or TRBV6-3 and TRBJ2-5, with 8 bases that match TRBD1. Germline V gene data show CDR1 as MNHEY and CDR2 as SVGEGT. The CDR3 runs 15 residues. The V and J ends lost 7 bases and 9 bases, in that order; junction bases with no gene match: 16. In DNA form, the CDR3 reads TGTGCCAGCAATAAACTCCGGGACAGGCCAGGGGCCCAGTACTTC. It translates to CASNKLRDRPGAQYF.

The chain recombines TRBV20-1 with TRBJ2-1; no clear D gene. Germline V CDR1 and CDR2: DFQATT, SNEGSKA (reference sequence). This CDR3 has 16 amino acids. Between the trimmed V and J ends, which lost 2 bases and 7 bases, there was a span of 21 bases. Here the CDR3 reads CSARPPTGWARNEQFF. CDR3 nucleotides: TGCAGTGCTAGACCCCCAACTGGGTGGGCAAGGAATGAGCAGTTCTTC.

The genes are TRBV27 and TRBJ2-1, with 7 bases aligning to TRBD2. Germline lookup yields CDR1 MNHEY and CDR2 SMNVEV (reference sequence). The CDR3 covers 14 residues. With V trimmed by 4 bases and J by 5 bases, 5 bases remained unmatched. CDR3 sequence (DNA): TGTGCCAGCAGTTACCTAGCGGTTAACAATGAGCAGTTCTTC. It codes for CASSYLAVNNEQFF.

The chain's CDR3 is CASSLPGTGGLADTQYF. The CDR3 nucleotides are TGTGCCAGCAGCTTGCCTGGGACAGGTGGACTCGCAGATACGCAGTATTTT. The chain links TRBV5-6 to TRBJ2-3; 8 bases align to TRBD1. Germline V lookup: CDR1 SGHDT, CDR2 YYEEEE. V lost 1 base, J lost 4 bases, and 11 bases stayed unmatched. The CDR3 is made up of 17 amino acids.

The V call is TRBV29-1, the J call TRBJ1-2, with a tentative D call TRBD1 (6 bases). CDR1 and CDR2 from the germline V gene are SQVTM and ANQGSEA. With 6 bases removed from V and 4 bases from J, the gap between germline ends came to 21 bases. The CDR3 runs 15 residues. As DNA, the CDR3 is TGCAGCGTCGACCCGACAGGAAATCAGGGCTATGGCTACACCTTC. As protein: CSVDPTGNQGYGYTF.

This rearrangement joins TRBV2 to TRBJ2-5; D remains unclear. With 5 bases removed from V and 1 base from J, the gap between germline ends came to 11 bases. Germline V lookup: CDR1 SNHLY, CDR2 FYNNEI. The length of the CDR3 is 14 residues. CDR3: CASSRANPQETQYF. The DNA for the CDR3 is TGTGCCAGCAGTCGAGCTAACCCCCAAGAGACCCAGTACTTC.

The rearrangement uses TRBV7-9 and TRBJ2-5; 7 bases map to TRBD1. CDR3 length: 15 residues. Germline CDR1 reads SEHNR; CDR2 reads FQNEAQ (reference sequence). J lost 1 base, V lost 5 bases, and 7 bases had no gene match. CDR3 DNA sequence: TGTGCCAGCAGCGCGTGGGACAGCCGCCAAGAGACCCAGTACTTC. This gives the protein CASSAWDSRQETQYF. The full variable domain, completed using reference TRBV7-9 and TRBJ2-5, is DTGVSQNPRHKITKRGQNVTFRCDPISEHNRLYWYRQTLGQGPEFLTYFQNEAQLEKSRLLSDRFSAERPKGSFSTLEIQRTEQGDSAMYLCASSAWDSRQETQYFGPGTRLLVL.

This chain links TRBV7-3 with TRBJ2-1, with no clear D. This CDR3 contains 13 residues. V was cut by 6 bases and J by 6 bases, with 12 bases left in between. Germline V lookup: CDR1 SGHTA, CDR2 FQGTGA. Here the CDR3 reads CASRPDDFNEQFF. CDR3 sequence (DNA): TGTGCCAGCAGACCCGACGACTTCAATGAGCAGTTCTTC.

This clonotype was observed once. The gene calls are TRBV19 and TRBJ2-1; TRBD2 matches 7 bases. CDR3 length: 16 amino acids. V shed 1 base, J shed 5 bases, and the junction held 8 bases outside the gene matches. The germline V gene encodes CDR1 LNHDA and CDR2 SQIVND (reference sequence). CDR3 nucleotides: TGTGCCAGTAGTATAGGGCCCATTGGGAGGGACAATGAGCAGTTCTTC. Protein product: CASSIGPIGRDNEQFF.

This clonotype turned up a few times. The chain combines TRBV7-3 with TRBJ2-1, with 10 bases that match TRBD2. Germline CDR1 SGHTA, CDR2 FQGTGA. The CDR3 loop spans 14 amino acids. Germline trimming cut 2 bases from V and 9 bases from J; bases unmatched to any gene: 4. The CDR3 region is CASSLLAGVGEQFF. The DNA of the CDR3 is TGTGCCAGCAGCTTACTAGCGGGAGTGGGTGAGCAGTTCTTC.

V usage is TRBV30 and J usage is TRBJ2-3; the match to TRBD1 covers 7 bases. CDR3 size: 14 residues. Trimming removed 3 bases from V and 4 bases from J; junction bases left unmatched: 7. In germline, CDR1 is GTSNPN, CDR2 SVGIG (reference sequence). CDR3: CAWSLRQGADTQYF. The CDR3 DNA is TGTGCCTGGAGCCTGAGACAGGGCGCAGATACGCAGTATTTT.

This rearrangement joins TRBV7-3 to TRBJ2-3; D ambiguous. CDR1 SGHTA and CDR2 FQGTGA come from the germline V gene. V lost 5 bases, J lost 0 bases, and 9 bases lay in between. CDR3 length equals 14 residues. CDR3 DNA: TGTGCCAGCAGCCTATTGGACAGCACAGATACGCAGTATTTT. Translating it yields CASSLLDSTDTQYF.

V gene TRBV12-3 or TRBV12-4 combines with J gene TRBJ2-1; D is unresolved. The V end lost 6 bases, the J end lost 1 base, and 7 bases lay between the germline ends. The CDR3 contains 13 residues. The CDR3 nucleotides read TGTGCCAGCAGACCAACTTCCTACAATGAGCAGTTCTTC. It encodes CASRPTSYNEQFF.

The CDR3 sequence is CASSARATGGVYEQFF. The CDR3 DNA is TGTGCCAGTAGTGCTCGGGCGACAGGGGGCGTCTATGAGCAGTTCTTC. This sequence joins TRBV19 and TRBJ2-1, with 10 bases fitting TRBD1. Germline V gives CDR1 LNHDA, CDR2 SQIVND (reference sequence). The junction had 12 bases not matched to a gene; V was cut back by 5 bases and J by 8 bases. The CDR3 extends over 16 amino acids.

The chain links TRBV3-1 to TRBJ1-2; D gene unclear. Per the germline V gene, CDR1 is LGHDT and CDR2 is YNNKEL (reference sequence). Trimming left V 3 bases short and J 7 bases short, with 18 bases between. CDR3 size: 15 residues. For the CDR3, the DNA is TGTGCCAGCAGCCACGGACCGGGAGTAGGAAGTGGCTACACCTTC. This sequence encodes CASSHGPGVGSGYTF.

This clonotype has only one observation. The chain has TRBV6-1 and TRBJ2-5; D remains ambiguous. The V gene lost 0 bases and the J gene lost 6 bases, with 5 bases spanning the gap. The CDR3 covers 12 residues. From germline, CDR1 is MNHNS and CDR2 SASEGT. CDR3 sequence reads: CASSEAQQTQYF. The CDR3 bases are TGTGCCAGCAGTGAAGCGCAACAGACCCAGTACTTC.

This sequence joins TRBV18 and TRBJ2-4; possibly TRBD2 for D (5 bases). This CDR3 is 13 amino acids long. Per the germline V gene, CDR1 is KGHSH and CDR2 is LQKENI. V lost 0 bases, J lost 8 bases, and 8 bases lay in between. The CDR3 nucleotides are TGTGCCAGCTCACCACCTAGCGTGGACATTCAGTACTTC. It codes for CASSPPSVDIQYF.

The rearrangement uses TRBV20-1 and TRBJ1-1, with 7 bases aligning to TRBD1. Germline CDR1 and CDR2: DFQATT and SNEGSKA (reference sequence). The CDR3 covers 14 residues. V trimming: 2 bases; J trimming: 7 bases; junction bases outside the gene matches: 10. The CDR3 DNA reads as TGCAGTGCTAGATCGACAGGGACGTCGGGTGAAGCTTTCTTT. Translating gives CSARSTGTSGEAFF.

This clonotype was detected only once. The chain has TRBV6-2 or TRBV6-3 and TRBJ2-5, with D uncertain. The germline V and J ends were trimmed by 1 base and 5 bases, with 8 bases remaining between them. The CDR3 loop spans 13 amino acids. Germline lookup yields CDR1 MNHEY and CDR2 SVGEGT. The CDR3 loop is CASSYWERETQYF. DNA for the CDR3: TGTGCCAGCAGTTACTGGGAACGGGAGACCCAGTACTTC.